The present T cell receptor (beta chain) was sequenced within a study of T-cell reconstitution after alpha-beta-depleted transplantation in children. Germline V gene sequence: CDR1 SGHTA, CDR2 FQGTGA. The length of the CDR3 is 16 residues. Comment on this clonotype: One end of the junction varies from germline; a read error may be responsible.

A TCRbeta library incorporating unique molecular identifiers was prepared. MiXCR was run by TCRdb on the PCR reads, yielding one entry per CDR3 protein. Counted here are some 490,000 distinct CDR3 sequences, approximately 12% occurring once; the ten biggest clones make up 4.5% to 6%. The rearrangement joins TRBV7-3 to TRBJ2-3, with 11 bases aligning to TRBD2. This clonotype was sampled from a human donor who donated a stem cell graft to a child with combined immunodeficiency. The specimen was PBMCs from the stem cell graft donor, collected from the stem cell graft. This CDR3 reads CASSDPSGGSTDTLYF. CDR3 nucleotide sequence: TGTGCCAGCAGCGACCCTAGCGGGGGGAGCACAGATACGCTGTATTTT.